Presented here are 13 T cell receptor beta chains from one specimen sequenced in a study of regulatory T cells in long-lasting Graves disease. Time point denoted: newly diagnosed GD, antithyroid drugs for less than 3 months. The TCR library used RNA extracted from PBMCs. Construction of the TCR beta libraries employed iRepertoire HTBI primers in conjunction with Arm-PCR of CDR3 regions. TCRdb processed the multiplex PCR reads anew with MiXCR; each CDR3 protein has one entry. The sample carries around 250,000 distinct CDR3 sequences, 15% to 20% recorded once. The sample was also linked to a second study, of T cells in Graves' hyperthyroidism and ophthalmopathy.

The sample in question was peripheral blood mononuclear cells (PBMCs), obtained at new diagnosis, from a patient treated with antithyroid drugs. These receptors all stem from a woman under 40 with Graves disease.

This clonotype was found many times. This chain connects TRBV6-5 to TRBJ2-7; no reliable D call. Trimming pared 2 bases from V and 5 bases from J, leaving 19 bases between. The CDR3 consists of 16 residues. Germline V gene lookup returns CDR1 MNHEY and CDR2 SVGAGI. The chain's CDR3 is CASSYVPERRFDEQYF. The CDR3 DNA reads TGTGCCAGCAGTTACGTTCCGGAAAGACGATTCGACGAGCAGTACTTC.

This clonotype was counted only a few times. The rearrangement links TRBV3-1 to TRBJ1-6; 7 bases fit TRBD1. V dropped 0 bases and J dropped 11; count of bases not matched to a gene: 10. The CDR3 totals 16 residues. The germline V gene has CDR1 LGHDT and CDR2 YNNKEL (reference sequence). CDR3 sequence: CASSQELGRGFPPLHF. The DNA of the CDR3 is TGTGCCAGCAGCCAAGAATTGGGCAGGGGGTTTCCACCCCTCCACTTT.

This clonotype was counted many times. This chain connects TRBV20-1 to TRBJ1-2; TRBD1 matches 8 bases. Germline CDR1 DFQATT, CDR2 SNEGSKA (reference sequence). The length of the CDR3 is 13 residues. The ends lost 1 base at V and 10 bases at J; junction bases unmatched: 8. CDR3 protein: CSARATGADFYTF. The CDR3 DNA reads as TGCAGTGCTAGAGCGACAGGGGCGGACTTCTACACCTTC.

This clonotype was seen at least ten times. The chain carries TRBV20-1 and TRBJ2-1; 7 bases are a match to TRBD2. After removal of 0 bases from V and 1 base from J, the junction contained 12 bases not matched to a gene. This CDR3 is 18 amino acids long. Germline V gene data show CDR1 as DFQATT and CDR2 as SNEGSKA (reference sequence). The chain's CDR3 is CSARDPFRGVPSYNEQFF. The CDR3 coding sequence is TGCAGTGCTAGAGATCCCTTTCGGGGGGTCCCGTCCTACAATGAGCAGTTCTTC.

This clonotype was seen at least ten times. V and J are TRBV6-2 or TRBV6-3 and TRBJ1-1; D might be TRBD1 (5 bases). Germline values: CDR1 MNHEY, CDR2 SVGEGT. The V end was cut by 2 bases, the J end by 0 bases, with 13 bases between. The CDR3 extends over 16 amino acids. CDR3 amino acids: CASSYGGRNMNTEAFF. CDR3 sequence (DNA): TGTGCCAGCAGTTACGGGGGGAGGAATATGAACACTGAAGCTTTCTTT.

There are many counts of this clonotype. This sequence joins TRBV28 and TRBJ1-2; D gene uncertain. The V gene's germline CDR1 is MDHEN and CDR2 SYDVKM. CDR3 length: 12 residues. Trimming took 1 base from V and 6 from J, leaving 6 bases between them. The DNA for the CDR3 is TGTGCCAGCAGTTTATCCTTAAATGGCTACACCTTC. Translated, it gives CASSLSLNGYTF.

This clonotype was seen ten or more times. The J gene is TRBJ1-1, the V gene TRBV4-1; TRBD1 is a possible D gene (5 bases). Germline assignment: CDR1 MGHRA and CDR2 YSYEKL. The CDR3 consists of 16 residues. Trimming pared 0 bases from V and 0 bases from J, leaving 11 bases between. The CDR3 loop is CASSQDQGGMNTEAFF. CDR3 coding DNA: TGCGCCAGCAGCCAAGACCAGGGTGGTATGAACACTGAAGCTTTCTTT.

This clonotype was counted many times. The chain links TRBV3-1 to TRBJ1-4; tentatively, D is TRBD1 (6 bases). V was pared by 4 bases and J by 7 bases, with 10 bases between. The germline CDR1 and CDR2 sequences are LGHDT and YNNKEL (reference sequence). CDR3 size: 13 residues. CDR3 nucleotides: TGTGCCAGCAGCCCGTACAGGGCTGAAAAACTGTTTTTT. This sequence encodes CASSPYRAEKLFF. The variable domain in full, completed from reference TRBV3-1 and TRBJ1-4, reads DTAVSQTPKYLVTQMGNDKSIKCEQNLGHDTMYWYKQDSKKFLKIMFSYNNKELIINETVPNRFSPKSPDKAHLNLHINSLELGDSAVYFCASSPYRAEKLFFGSGTQLSVL.

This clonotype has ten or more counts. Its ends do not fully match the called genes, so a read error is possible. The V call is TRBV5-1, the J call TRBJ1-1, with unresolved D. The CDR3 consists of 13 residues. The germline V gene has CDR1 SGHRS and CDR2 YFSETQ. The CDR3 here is CASSVTVNTEAFF. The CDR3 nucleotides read TGTGCCAGCAGTGTCACAGTGAACACTGAAGCTTTCTTT.

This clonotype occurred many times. The CDR3 region is CSARGSVRGGKTEAFF. In DNA form, the CDR3 reads TGCAGTGCTCGGGGATCGGTAAGGGGGGGTAAGACTGAAGCTTTCTTT. The chain is built from TRBV20-1 and TRBJ1-1; tentatively, D is TRBD1 (6 bases). The CDR3 loop spans 16 amino acids. The germline V gene encodes CDR1 DFQATT and CDR2 SNEGSKA (reference sequence). V dropped 5 bases and J dropped 5 bases, with 24 bases sitting between them.

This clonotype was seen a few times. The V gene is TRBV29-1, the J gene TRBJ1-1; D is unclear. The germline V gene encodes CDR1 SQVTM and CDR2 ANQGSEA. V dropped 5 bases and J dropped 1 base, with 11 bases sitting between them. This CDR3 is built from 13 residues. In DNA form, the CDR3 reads TGCAGCGTTCTTGACATATGGAACACTGAAGCTTTCTTT. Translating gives CSVLDIWNTEAFF.

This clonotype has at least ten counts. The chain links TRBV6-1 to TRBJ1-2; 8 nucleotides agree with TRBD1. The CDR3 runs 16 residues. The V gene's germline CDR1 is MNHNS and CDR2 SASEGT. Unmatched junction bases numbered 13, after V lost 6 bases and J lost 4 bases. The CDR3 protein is CASSLPGTGRFYGYTF. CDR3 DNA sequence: TGTGCCAGCAGCCTGCCCGGGACAGGACGCTTCTATGGCTACACCTTC.

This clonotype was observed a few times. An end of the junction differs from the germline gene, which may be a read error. CDR3: CASSVGTGERVMLF. The CDR3 DNA reads as TGTGCCAGCAGCGTGGGGACAGGGGAGCGGGTGATGCTCTTC. The chain carries TRBV5-1 and TRBJ2-1; 10 nucleotides line up with TRBD1. Germline lookup yields CDR1 SGHRS and CDR2 YFSETQ. This CDR3 is built from 14 residues.